This TCR beta chain was retrieved from a study of OX40 agonist ivuxolimab in advanced cancers. Study background: Treatment of patients was with ivuxolimab, an agonistic anti-OX40 (CD134) antibody.

TCRdb's table, derived via immunoSEQ multiplex PCR, lists solely in-frame clones and lacks some. The table lists roughly 10,000 clones, 77% of them singletons, with 16% in the top ten. Samples of blood were obtained at baseline, on cycle 4 day 1, and on cycle 7 day 1. V shed 7 bases and J 5 bases; nucleotides not matched to a gene: 12. CDR1 is MNHNS and CDR2 is SASEGT in the germline V gene. This CDR3 is built from 15 residues. The rearrangement uses TRBV6-1 and TRBJ2-5; 8 nucleotides line up with TRBD1. The sample consisted of CD4+ or CD8+ T cells sorted from blood, taken in a trial of the OX40 agonist ivuxolimab. The sequence was obtained from an adult with an advanced solid tumor such as melanoma, head and neck, liver or kidney cancer. As DNA, the CDR3 is TGTGCCAGCATCCAACCGGAGACAGGGGAGGAGACCCAGTACTTC. Translated: CASIQPETGEETQYF.